Listed below are T cell receptor beta chains from one sample, sequenced in a study of high-grade serous ovarian cancer treatment subgroups. Repertoires were generated with immunoSEQ multiplex PCR, while TCRdb's copy carries only in-frame clones and drops some. Of about 5,700 clones in the sample, around 79% were seen once. Input material: tumor tissue. Receptors originate from a human donor with high-grade serous ovarian cancer. CDR3s include the opening cysteine and the closing phenylalanine or tryptophan. The order of the fields is D gene, J gene, V gene, clone size, CDR3 DNA, CDR3 protein. The D gene is left open where the match is weak. Rows may omit the clone size; those that give it use once, few, many or a size class.

d_call: -; j_call: TRBJ2-7; v_call: TRBV7-6; clone_size: -; cdr3_nt: TGTGCCAGCAGCTTAGATCCGGGACGGTCCTACGAGCAGTACTTC; cdr3_aa: CASSLDPGRSYEQYF
d_call: TRBD2; j_call: TRBJ2-1; v_call: TRBV4-1; clone_size: -; cdr3_nt: TGCGCCAGCAGCCAAGAAGGTTCTAGCGGGGGGGTCTACAATGAGCAGTTCTTC; cdr3_aa: CASSQEGSSGGVYNEQFF
d_call: -; j_call: TRBJ1-2; v_call: TRBV19; clone_size: -; cdr3_nt: TGTGCCAGTAGCAAGGAAGGAGCTAACTATGGCTACACCTTC; cdr3_aa: CASSKEGANYGYTF
d_call: TRBD1; j_call: TRBJ1-2; v_call: TRBV4-3; clone_size: -; cdr3_nt: TGCGCCAGCAGCCCGTCCGGGACAGGGTCGTACTTGGGTGGCTACACCTTC; cdr3_aa: CASSPSGTGSYLGGYTF
d_call: -; j_call: TRBJ1-3; v_call: TRBV4-1; clone_size: -; cdr3_nt: TGCGCCAGCAGCCAAGATCGTATCAACGCGGCCAACTCTGGAAACACCATATATTTT; cdr3_aa: CASSQDRINAANSGNTIYF
d_call: TRBD1; j_call: TRBJ2-3; v_call: TRBV6-1; clone_size: -; cdr3_nt: TGTGCCAGCAGTACGACAGGGGCGAAACCAGATACGCAGTATTTT; cdr3_aa: CASSTTGAKPDTQYF
d_call: -; j_call: TRBJ2-1; v_call: TRBV6-5; clone_size: -; cdr3_nt: TGTGCCAGCAGTTACTCGATTGGGCCGAATGAGCAGTTCTTC; cdr3_aa: CASSYSIGPNEQFF
d_call: -; j_call: TRBJ1-1; v_call: TRBV25-1; clone_size: -; cdr3_nt: TGTGCCAGCAGTTATCCTGGGAACACTGAAGCTTTCTTT; cdr3_aa: CASSYPGNTEAFF
d_call: TRBD1; j_call: TRBJ1-1; v_call: TRBV6-5; clone_size: -; cdr3_nt: TGTGCCAGCAGTCGGGACAGGGGAATGAACACTGAAGCTTTCTTT; cdr3_aa: CASSRDRGMNTEAFF
d_call: -; j_call: TRBJ2-7; v_call: TRBV29-1; clone_size: -; cdr3_nt: TGCAGCGTTGCTGGGGGGCCCAAGGCCGAGCAGTACTTC; cdr3_aa: CSVAGGPKAEQYF
d_call: -; j_call: TRBJ1-1; v_call: TRBV7-9; clone_size: -; cdr3_nt: TGTGCCAGCAGCTTTGGGACACCGACCTCTGAAGCTTTCTTT; cdr3_aa: CASSFGTPTSEAFF
d_call: -; j_call: TRBJ2-1; v_call: TRBV9; clone_size: -; cdr3_nt: TGTGCCAGCAGCGTAGTGTCGGGGGCGCCCAATGAGCAGTTCTTC; cdr3_aa: CASSVVSGAPNEQFF
d_call: -; j_call: TRBJ2-7; v_call: TRBV7-9; clone_size: -; cdr3_nt: TGTGCCAGCAGCTTAGCTCTGGCAGGTTCCTCCTACGAGCAGTACTTC; cdr3_aa: CASSLALAGSSYEQYF
d_call: -; j_call: TRBJ1-1; v_call: TRBV18; clone_size: -; cdr3_nt: TGTGCCAGCTCGGAGAGGCAGGGAACTGAAGCTTTCTTT; cdr3_aa: CASSERQGTEAFF
d_call: -; j_call: TRBJ1-2; v_call: TRBV4-1; clone_size: -; cdr3_nt: TGCGCCAGCAGGAATACCCTCGGACAGACCTATGGCTACACCTTC; cdr3_aa: CASRNTLGQTYGYTF
d_call: -; j_call: TRBJ2-6; v_call: TRBV28; clone_size: -; cdr3_nt: TGTGCCAGCAGTTTCTTATGGGGAAGTGGGGCCAACGTCCTGACTTTC; cdr3_aa: CASSFLWGSGANVLTF
d_call: TRBD1; j_call: TRBJ1-2; v_call: TRBV28; clone_size: -; cdr3_nt: TGTGCCAGCAGAATCCCCGGGACAGGGTATGGCTACACCTTC; cdr3_aa: CASRIPGTGYGYTF
d_call: -; j_call: TRBJ2-4; v_call: TRBV18; clone_size: -; cdr3_nt: TGTGCCAGCTCACCACGGGGACGGAGCGAGACCAAAAACATTCAGTACTTC; cdr3_aa: CASSPRGRSETKNIQYF
d_call: TRBD1; j_call: TRBJ1-2; v_call: TRBV27; clone_size: -; cdr3_nt: TGTGCCAGCAGTTTGGGGACAGTCGGCTATGGCTACACCTTC; cdr3_aa: CASSLGTVGYGYTF
d_call: -; j_call: TRBJ1-3; v_call: TRBV19; clone_size: -; cdr3_nt: TGTGCAGTGGCTTATTCTGGAAACACCATATATTTT; cdr3_aa: CAVAYSGNTIYF
d_call: -; j_call: TRBJ2-7; v_call: TRBV9; clone_size: -; cdr3_nt: TGTGCCAGCAGTCGGGGGGCCAGCTCCTACGAGCAGTACTTC; cdr3_aa: CASSRGASSYEQYF
d_call: -; j_call: TRBJ2-3; v_call: TRBV4-1; clone_size: -; cdr3_nt: TGCGCCAGCAGGGACACAGATACGCAGTATTTT; cdr3_aa: CASRDTDTQYF
d_call: -; j_call: TRBJ1-6; v_call: TRBV9; clone_size: few; cdr3_nt: TGTGCCAGCACCCGGGGCGGGGCCGGGGATTCACCCCTCCACTTT; cdr3_aa: CASTRGGAGDSPLHF
d_call: -; j_call: TRBJ2-1; v_call: TRBV6-6; clone_size: -; cdr3_nt: TGTGCCAGCAGCTCAGGGACTCCATCCTACAATGAGCAGTTCTTC; cdr3_aa: CASSSGTPSYNEQFF